A single sample is the source of the 27 T cell receptor beta chains below, sequenced in a study of response to subunit inactivated influenza vaccine. TCRdb re-derived calls from the RT-PCR reads in MiXCR, one entry per CDR3 protein. The sample has around 490,000 distinct CDR3 sequences, 7.5% to 8.5% seen once; the top ten hold roughly 13%. Sequenced material: PBMCs from blood, taken 23 months after vaccination. These receptors originate from a man aged 45 to 70 who received an inactivated influenza vaccine.

The chain links TRBV23-1 to TRBJ2-7, with 7 positions matching TRBD1. TRBV23-1 is identified as an open reading frame with a role that is uncertain. Unmatched junction bases numbered 9, after V lost 8 bases and J lost 2 bases. This CDR3 comprises 14 residues. CDR3 protein: CASADWDRTYEQYF. The CDR3, as DNA: TGCGCCAGCGCCGACTGGGACAGAACCTACGAGCAGTACTTC.

This clonotype was counted at least ten times. The chain couples TRBV20-1 to TRBJ1-4, with D possibly TRBD1 on 5 matching bases. V was clipped by 2 bases and J by 0 bases, with 7 bases between them. Germline assignment: CDR1 DFQATT and CDR2 SNEGSKA (reference sequence). This CDR3 spans 14 amino acids. CDR3 sequence reads: CSARQGATNEKLFF. For the CDR3, the DNA is TGCAGTGCTAGACAGGGAGCAACTAATGAAAAACTGTTTTTT.

The rearrangement joins TRBV20-1 to TRBJ1-1; 8 bases align to TRBD1. V lost 6 bases, J lost 3 bases, and 3 bases stayed unmatched. CDR3 length equals 12 residues. Germline-derived CDR1 and CDR2 are DFQATT and SNEGSKA (reference sequence). This CDR3 is CSAVQGDTEAFF. The CDR3 DNA is TGCAGTGCGGTACAGGGGGACACTGAAGCTTTCTTT.

The rearrangement links TRBV4-2 to TRBJ2-3, with 9 bases matching TRBD2. The ends lost 0 bases at V and 0 bases at J; junction bases unmatched: 4. Germline values: CDR1 LGHNA, CDR2 YNFKEQ. The CDR3 covers 17 residues. CDR3 bases: TGTGCCAGCAGCCAAGATCCTGCGGGGGGGAGCACAGATACGCAGTATTTT. Protein product: CASSQDPAGGSTDTQYF.

This sequence joins TRBV9 and TRBJ2-6, with TRBD1 matching over 10 bases. V dropped 3 bases and J dropped 0; count of bases not matched to a gene: 3. The CDR3 spans 17 residues. Germline loops: CDR1 SGDLS, CDR2 YYNGEE. CDR3 nucleotide sequence: TGTGCCAGCAGCGGGGACAGGGGCTACTCTGGGGCCAACGTCCTGACTTTC. Encoded protein: CASSGDRGYSGANVLTF.

The chain carries TRBV30 and TRBJ2-5; D unresolved. Germline loops: CDR1 GTSNPN, CDR2 SVGIG (reference sequence). CDR3 length: 12 residues. Trimming cost V 8 bases and J 5 bases, with 15 bases left between them. Written as DNA, the CDR3 is TGTGCCCAAGGGAAGTCGCTTGAGACCCAGTACTTC. This sequence encodes CAQGKSLETQYF.

This clonotype showed up just once. A read error may produce the germline difference seen at one junction end. V and J are TRBV7-2 and TRBJ2-5, with a tentative D call TRBD2 (5 bases). The CDR3 runs 15 residues. Germline V CDR1 and CDR2: SGHTA, FQGNSA. The CDR3 region is CASSLAPIPGETQYF. The CDR3 bases are TGTGCCAGCAGTTTAGCGCCCATACCGGGAGAGACCCAGTACTTC.

This clonotype was recorded a few times. The chain recombines TRBV6-2 or TRBV6-3 with TRBJ2-7; 8 bases agree with TRBD2. Germline V gives CDR1 MNHEY, CDR2 SVGEGT. J was trimmed by 2 bases and V by 2 bases; bases with no gene match: 8. The CDR3 sequence is 16 residues long. CDR3 residues: CASSYDGLAGAYEQYF. CDR3 DNA: TGTGCCAGCAGTTACGACGGACTAGCCGGCGCCTACGAGCAGTACTTC.

The chain combines TRBV5-8 with TRBJ2-6, with D perhaps matching TRBD1 (6 bases). Germline CDR1 is SGHTS and CDR2 is YDEGEE. V lost 4 bases, J lost 1 base, and 9 bases lay in between. This CDR3 has 15 residues. The CDR3 region has the DNA TGTGCCAGCAGCACCACAGGGTCTGGGGCCAACGTCCTGACTTTC. Translated: CASSTTGSGANVLTF.

This clonotype was seen a handful of times. The rearrangement links TRBV9 to TRBJ2-1, with TRBD1 matching over 7 bases. The germline V gene has CDR1 SGDLS and CDR2 YYNGEE. The J segment lost 7 bases and the V segment lost 0 bases, leaving 10 bases of the junction unmatched. CDR3 length: 16 amino acids. The CDR3 is CASSVDLRGRRNEQFF. The CDR3 nucleotides are TGTGCCAGCAGCGTAGACTTGAGGGGGCGCCGTAATGAGCAGTTCTTC. Based on the CDR3 plus reference TRBV9 and TRBJ2-1, the full variable domain is DSGVTQTPKHLITATGQRVTLRCSPRSGDLSVYWYQQSLDQGLQFLIQYYNGEERAKGNILERFSAQQFPDLHSELNLSSLELGDSALYFCASSVDLRGRRNEQFFGPGTRLTVL.

There are many counts of this clonotype. The CDR3 DNA sequence: TGCAGTGCAATAGACAGTATCATCCACGAGCAGTACTTC. Translated, it gives CSAIDSIIHEQYF. The chain is built from TRBV20-1 and TRBJ2-7; tentatively, D is TRBD1 (5 bases). The CDR3 totals 13 residues. The V end lost 6 bases, the J end lost 5 bases, and 17 bases lay between the germline ends. CDR1 DFQATT and CDR2 SNEGSKA come from the germline V gene (reference sequence).

The V and J genes are TRBV19 and TRBJ1-5; maybe TRBD1 (5 bases). V lost 8 bases to trimming and J lost 0 bases, with 17 bases between them. Germline values: CDR1 LNHDA, CDR2 SQIVND (reference sequence). The CDR3 totals 16 residues. DNA for the CDR3: TGTGCCAGTCACACTCCGGGACGGGGTAGCAATCAGCCCCAGCATTTT. Translating gives CASHTPGRGSNQPQHF.

The V gene is TRBV20-1, the J gene TRBJ1-1; 8 bases match TRBD1. The CDR3 is 17 amino acids. The V segment lost 5 bases and the J segment 4 bases; nucleotides outside the gene matches: 18. Germline-derived CDR1 and CDR2 are DFQATT and SNEGSKA (reference sequence). The CDR3 here is CSAGSVTGAAVGTEAFF. The DNA of the CDR3 is TGCAGTGCTGGGTCGGTGACAGGGGCCGCAGTGGGCACTGAAGCTTTCTTT.

This chain uses TRBV20-1 with TRBJ2-1; perhaps TRBD2 as D (6 bases). Per germline, CDR1 DFQATT and CDR2 SNEGSKA (reference sequence). The CDR3 runs to 16 residues. Trimming cost V 0 bases and J 0 bases, with 12 bases left between them. For the CDR3, the DNA is TGCAGTGCTAGAGATCTCCGGGAGCGCTCCTACAATGAGCAGTTCTTC. Its translation is CSARDLRERSYNEQFF.

This clonotype occurred many times. The CDR3: CAISTGGYEQYF. The CDR3 nucleotides read TGTGCCATCAGTACAGGGGGCTACGAGCAGTACTTC. This sequence joins TRBV10-3 and TRBJ2-7; 8 bases fit TRBD1. This CDR3 comprises 12 residues. V trimming: 5 bases; J trimming: 3 bases; junction bases outside the gene matches: 0. Germline V gene sequence: CDR1 ENHRY, CDR2 SYGVKD.

The CDR3 bases are TGTGCCAGCAGCCGAGGGGGCAGAAACACCATATATTTT. Its protein product is CASSRGGRNTIYF. J is TRBJ1-3 and V is TRBV4-2; 7 positions match TRBD1. With 4 bases clipped from V and 5 bases from J, the junction kept 2 bases outside the gene matches. This CDR3 comprises 13 residues. The V gene's germline CDR1 is LGHNA and CDR2 YNFKEQ.

The chain has TRBV7-3 and TRBJ2-1, with 9 bases matching TRBD1. Germline CDR1 reads SGHTA; CDR2 reads FQGTGA. With 4 bases clipped from V and 10 bases from J, the junction kept 5 bases outside the gene matches. CDR3 length equals 13 residues. CDR3 nucleotide sequence: TGTGCCAGCAGCTCCGCCGGGACAGGGGAGCAGTTCTTC. The encoded protein is CASSSAGTGEQFF. Looking up the rest from reference TRBV7-3 and TRBJ2-1 gives the full variable domain: GAGVSQTPSNKVTEKGKYVELRCDPISGHTALYWYRQSLGQGPEFLIYFQGTGAADDSGLPNDRFFAVRPEGSVSTLKIQRTERGDSAVYLCASSSAGTGEQFFGPGTRLTVL.

The chain joins TRBV7-9 to TRBJ2-2, with TRBD2 as a possible D gene (5 bases). V lost 5 bases to trimming and J lost 7 bases, with 8 bases between them. This CDR3 has 12 residues. Per the germline V gene, CDR1 is SEHNR and CDR2 is FQNEAQ (reference sequence). CDR3 in DNA: TGTGCCAGCAGCCCCGGGATCGGGGAGCTGTTTTTT. Translating it yields CASSPGIGELFF. Using reference TRBV7-9 and TRBJ2-2 for the parts outside the CDR3, the full variable domain is DTGVSQNPRHKITKRGQNVTFRCDPISEHNRLYWYRQTLGQGPEFLTYFQNEAQLEKSRLLSDRFSAERPKGSFSTLEIQRTEQGDSAMYLCASSPGIGELFFGEGSRLTVL.

This clonotype turned up a few times. The chain links TRBV20-1 to TRBJ2-2; 16 nucleotides match TRBD2. V gave up 0 bases and J gave up 6 bases; unmatched junction bases: 1. The CDR3 spans 16 residues. CDR1 is DFQATT and CDR2 is SNEGSKA in the germline V gene (reference sequence). The CDR3 coding sequence is TGCAGTGCTAGAGAGGGGACTAGCGGGAGGGCCGGGGAGCTGTTTTTT. This encodes CSAREGTSGRAGELFF.

The chain joins TRBV20-1 to TRBJ2-4, with 10 bases aligning to TRBD1. V lost 5 bases, J lost 4 bases, and 8 bases stayed unmatched. The V gene's germline CDR1 is DFQATT and CDR2 SNEGSKA (reference sequence). CDR3 size: 15 residues. The CDR3 DNA reads as TGCAGTGCTTACGGACAGGGGGGTGAGAAAAACATTCAGTACTTC. Translating it yields CSAYGQGGEKNIQYF.

This clonotype was counted at least ten times. CDR3 DNA sequence: TGTGCCATCAGTGGAGGTAGCTCGAGTCTTAATGAGCAGTTCTTC. It translates to CAISGGSSSLNEQFF. V usage is TRBV10-3 and J usage is TRBJ2-1; D gene unclear. Trimming left V 4 bases short and J 7 bases short, with 17 bases between. Per the germline V gene, CDR1 is ENHRY and CDR2 is SYGVKD. This CDR3 contains 15 residues.

This clonotype was observed a handful of times. The V gene is TRBV10-3, the J gene TRBJ2-1; D is unresolved. The CDR3 is 12 residues long. Germline CDR1 ENHRY, CDR2 SYGVKD. The germline V and J ends were trimmed by 4 bases and 10 bases, with 11 bases remaining between them. The chain's CDR3 is CAISALRQEQFF. CDR3 in DNA: TGTGCCATCAGTGCTTTAAGGCAGGAGCAGTTCTTC.

The sample holds a few counts of this clonotype. The chain is built from TRBV5-1 and TRBJ2-5, with TRBD2 matching over 7 bases. Germline CDR1 is SGHRS and CDR2 is YFSETQ. V lost 6 bases, J lost 5 bases, and 13 bases stayed unmatched. This CDR3 region has 15 residues. This CDR3 is CASTPMGRAGETQYF. As DNA, the CDR3 is TGCGCCAGCACCCCAATGGGGAGGGCCGGGGAGACCCAGTACTTC.

The V and J genes are TRBV27 and TRBJ2-4; a possible D gene is TRBD2 (6 bases). Germline lookup yields CDR1 MNHEY and CDR2 SMNVEV (reference sequence). This CDR3 has 15 residues. Trimming left V 8 bases short and J 1 base short, with 15 bases between. The CDR3 region is CASAREPRAKNIQYF. The CDR3 nucleotides read TGTGCCAGCGCCCGGGAGCCTCGGGCCAAAAACATTCAGTACTTC.

This clonotype was seen repeatedly, ten times or more. CDR3 protein: CASSSGRTDTQYF. The CDR3 DNA reads as TGTGCCAGCAGCTCGGGACGCACAGATACGCAGTATTTT. The chain recombines TRBV7-2 with TRBJ2-3, with D perhaps assigned TRBD1 or TRBD2 (5 bases each). Trimming shortened V by 4 bases and J by 1 base, and 6 bases separated the two germline ends. Germline CDR1 is SGHTA and CDR2 is FQGNSA. The CDR3 totals 13 residues.

The chain is built from TRBV10-3 and TRBJ2-6, with 9 bases that match TRBD1. This CDR3 is built from 18 residues. Germline V CDR1 and CDR2: ENHRY, SYGVKD. Germline trimming cut 2 bases from V and 2 bases from J; bases unmatched to any gene: 7. In DNA form, the CDR3 reads TGTGCCATCAGTGAGGGGGCCACAGGGGGCGCTGGGGCCAACGTCCTGACTTTC. Its translation is CAISEGATGGAGANVLTF.

This clonotype was observed many times. The J gene is TRBJ2-3, the V gene TRBV20-1; D gene uncertain. The CDR3 covers 11 residues. The ends were cut back, 3 bases at V and 3 bases at J, with 4 bases in the middle. Per germline, CDR1 DFQATT and CDR2 SNEGSKA (reference sequence). In DNA form, the CDR3 reads TGCAGTGCTAGGGTAACAGATACGCAGTATTTT. It specifies CSARVTDTQYF.